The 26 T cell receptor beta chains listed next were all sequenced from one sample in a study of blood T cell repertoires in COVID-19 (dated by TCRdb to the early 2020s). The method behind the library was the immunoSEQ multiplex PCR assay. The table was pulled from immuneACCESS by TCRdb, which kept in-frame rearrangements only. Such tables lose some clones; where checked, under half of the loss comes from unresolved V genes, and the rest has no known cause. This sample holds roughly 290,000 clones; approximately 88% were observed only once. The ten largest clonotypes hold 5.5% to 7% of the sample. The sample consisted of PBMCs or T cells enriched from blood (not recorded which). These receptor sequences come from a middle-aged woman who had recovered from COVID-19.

The CDR3 DNA sequence: TGTGCCAGCACTCCCGAGGTGGACACTGAAGCTTTCTTT. This sequence encodes CASTPEVDTEAFF. The chain uses TRBV25-1 and TRBJ1-1; the D is unclear. Trimming took 7 bases from V and 3 from J, leaving 12 bases between them. This CDR3 is built from 13 residues. Per the germline V gene, CDR1 is MGHDK and CDR2 is SYGVNS.

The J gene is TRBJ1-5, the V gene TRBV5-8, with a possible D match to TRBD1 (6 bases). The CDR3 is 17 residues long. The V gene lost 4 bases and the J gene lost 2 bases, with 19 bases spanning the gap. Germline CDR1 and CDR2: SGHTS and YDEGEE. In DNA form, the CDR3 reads TGTGCCAGCAGCCCCGGACAGTTTCCGACGGGCAATCAGCCCCAGCATTTT. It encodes CASSPGQFPTGNQPQHF.

The CDR3 DNA follows: TGTGCCAGCTCACCATTAACAGACGATGGCTACACCTTC. This sequence encodes CASSPLTDDGYTF. The rearrangement joins TRBV18 to TRBJ1-2; D is unresolved. V was clipped by 2 bases and J by 6 bases, with 10 bases between them. Germline lookup yields CDR1 KGHSH and CDR2 LQKENI. This CDR3 spans 13 amino acids. Based on the CDR3 plus reference TRBV18 and TRBJ1-2, the full variable domain is NAGVMQNPRHLVRRRGQEARLRCSPMKGHSHVYWYRQLPEEGLKFMVYLQKENIIDESGMPKERFSAEFPKEGPSILRIQQVVRGDSAAYFCASSPLTDDGYTFGSGTRLTVV.

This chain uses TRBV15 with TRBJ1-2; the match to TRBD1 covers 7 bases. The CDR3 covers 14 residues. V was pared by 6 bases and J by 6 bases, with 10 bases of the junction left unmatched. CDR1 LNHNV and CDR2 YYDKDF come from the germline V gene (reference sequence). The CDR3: CATRATQGGHGYTF. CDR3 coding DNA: TGTGCCACCAGAGCTACTCAGGGGGGCCATGGCTACACCTTC.

The CDR3 is CASSSLAWGTDTQYF. CDR3 DNA: TGTGCCAGCAGCTCACTAGCGTGGGGGACAGATACGCAGTATTTT. This chain uses TRBV7-2 with TRBJ2-3; 7 bases map to TRBD2. This CDR3 has 15 amino acids. The V and J ends lost 4 bases and 3 bases, in that order; junction bases with no gene match: 7. CDR1 and CDR2 from the germline V gene are SGHTA and FQGNSA. Filled out from reference TRBV7-2 and TRBJ2-3, the complete variable domain reads GAGVSQSPSNKVTEKGKDVELRCDPISGHTALYWYRQSLGQGLEFLIYFQGNSAPDKSGLPSDRFSAERTGGSVSTLTIQRTQQEDSAVYLCASSSLAWGTDTQYFGPGTRLTVL.

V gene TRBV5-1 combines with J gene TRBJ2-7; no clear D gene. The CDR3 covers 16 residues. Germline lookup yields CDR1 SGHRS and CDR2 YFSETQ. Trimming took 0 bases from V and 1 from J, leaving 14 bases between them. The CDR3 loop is CASSLGYARLSYEQYF. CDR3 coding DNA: TGCGCCAGCAGCTTGGGATACGCTAGATTGTCCTACGAGCAGTACTTC.

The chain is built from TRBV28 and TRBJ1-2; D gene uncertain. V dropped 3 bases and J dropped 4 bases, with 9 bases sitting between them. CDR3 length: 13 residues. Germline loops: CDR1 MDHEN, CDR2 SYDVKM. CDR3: CASSLGVSYGYTF. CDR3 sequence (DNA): TGTGCCAGCAGTTTGGGCGTAAGCTATGGCTACACCTTC.

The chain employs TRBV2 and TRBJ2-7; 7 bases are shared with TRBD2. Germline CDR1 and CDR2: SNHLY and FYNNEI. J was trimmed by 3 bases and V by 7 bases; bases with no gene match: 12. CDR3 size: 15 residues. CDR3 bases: TGTGCCAGCAAGGCAGAGGCAGCGGGAAGCTACGAGCAGTACTTC. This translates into CASKAEAAGSYEQYF.

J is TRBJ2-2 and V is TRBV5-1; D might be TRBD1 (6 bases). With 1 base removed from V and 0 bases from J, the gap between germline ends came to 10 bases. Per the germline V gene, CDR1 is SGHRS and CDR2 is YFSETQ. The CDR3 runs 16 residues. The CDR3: CASSLIRTANTGELFF. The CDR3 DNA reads TGCGCCAGCAGCTTGATAAGGACAGCGAACACCGGGGAGCTGTTTTTT. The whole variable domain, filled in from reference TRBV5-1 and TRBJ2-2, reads KAGVTQTPRYLIKTRGQQVTLSCSPISGHRSVSWYQQTPGQGLQFLFEYFSETQRNKGNFPGRFSGRQFSNSRSEMNVSTLELGDSALYLCASSLIRTANTGELFFGEGSRLTVL.

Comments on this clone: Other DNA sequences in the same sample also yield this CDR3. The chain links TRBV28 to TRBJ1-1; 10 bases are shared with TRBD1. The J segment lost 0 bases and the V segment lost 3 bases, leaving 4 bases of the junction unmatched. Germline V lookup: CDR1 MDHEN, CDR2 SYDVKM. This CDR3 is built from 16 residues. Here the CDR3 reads CASSLRTGGLNTEAFF. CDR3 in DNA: TGTGCCAGCAGTTTGCGGACAGGGGGACTGAACACTGAAGCTTTCTTT.

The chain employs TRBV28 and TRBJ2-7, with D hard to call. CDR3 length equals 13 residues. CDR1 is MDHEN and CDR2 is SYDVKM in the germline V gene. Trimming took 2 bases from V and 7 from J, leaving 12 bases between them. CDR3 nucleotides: TGTGCCAGCAGTTTAAGTGCCCCACAAGAGCAGTACTTC. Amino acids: CASSLSAPQEQYF.

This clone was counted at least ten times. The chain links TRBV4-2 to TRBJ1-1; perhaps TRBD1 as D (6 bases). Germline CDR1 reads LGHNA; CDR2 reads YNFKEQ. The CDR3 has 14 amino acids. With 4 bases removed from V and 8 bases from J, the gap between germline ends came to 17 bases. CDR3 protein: CASSPRGLRGEAFF. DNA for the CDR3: TGTGCCAGCAGCCCCAGGGGCCTAAGGGGGGAAGCTTTCTTT.

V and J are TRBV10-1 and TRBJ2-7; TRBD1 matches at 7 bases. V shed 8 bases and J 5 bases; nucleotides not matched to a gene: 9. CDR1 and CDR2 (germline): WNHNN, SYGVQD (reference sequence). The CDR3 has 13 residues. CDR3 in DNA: TGCGCCAGCGGTGGGGACAGTCTTAACGAGCAGTACTTC. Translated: CASGGDSLNEQYF.

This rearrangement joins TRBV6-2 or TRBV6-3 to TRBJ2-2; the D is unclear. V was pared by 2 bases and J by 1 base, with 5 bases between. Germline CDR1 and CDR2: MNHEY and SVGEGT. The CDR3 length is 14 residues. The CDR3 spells CASSYGGNTGELFF. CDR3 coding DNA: TGTGCCAGCAGTTACGGCGGGAACACCGGGGAGCTGTTTTTT.

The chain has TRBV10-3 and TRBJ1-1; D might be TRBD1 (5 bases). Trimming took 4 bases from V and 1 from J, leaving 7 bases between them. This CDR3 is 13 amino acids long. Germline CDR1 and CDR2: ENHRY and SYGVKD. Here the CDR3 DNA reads TGTGCCATCAGTGGGGGCAGGAACACTGAAGCTTTCTTT. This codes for CAISGGRNTEAFF.

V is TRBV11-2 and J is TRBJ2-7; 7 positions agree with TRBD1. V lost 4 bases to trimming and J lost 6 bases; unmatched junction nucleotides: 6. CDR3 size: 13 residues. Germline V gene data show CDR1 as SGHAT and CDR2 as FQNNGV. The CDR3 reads CASSSVPGGEQYF. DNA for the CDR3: TGTGCCAGCAGCTCGGTACCAGGGGGCGAGCAGTACTTC.

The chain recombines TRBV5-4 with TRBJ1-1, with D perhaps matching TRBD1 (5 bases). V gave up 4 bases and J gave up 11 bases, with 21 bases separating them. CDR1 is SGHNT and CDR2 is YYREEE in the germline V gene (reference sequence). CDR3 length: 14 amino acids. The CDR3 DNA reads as TGTGCCAGCAGCCTTTCGGACAATTCCATCGAGGCTTTCTTT. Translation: CASSLSDNSIEAFF. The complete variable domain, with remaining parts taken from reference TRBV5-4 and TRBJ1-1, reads ETGVTQSPTHLIKTRGQQVTLRCSSQSGHNTVSWYQQALGQGPQFIFQYYREEENGRGNFPPRFSGLQFPNYSSELNVNALELDDSALYLCASSLSDNSIEAFFGQGTRLTVV.

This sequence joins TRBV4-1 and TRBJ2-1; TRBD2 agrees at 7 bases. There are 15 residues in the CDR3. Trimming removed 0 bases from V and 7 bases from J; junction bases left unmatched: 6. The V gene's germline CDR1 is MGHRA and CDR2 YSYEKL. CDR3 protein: CASSQDSGTTNEQFF. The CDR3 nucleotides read TGCGCCAGCAGCCAAGACTCCGGGACTACTAATGAGCAGTTCTTC.

The CDR3 is CASSQDRWVLGQGTTGELFF. The CDR3 DNA reads as TGTGCCAGCAGCCAAGATCGATGGGTGCTTGGGCAGGGAACGACCGGGGAGCTGTTTTTT. The chain has TRBV3-1 (or the pseudogene TRBV3-2) and TRBJ2-2, with D perhaps TRBD1 (5 bases). V lost 0 bases and J lost 5, with 25 bases in between. The germline V gene encodes CDR1 LGHDT and CDR2 YNNKEL (reference sequence). The CDR3 contains 20 residues.

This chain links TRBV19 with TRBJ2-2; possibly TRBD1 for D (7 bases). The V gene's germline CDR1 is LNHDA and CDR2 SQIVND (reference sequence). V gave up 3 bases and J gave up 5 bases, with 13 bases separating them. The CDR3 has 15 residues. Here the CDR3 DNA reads TGTGCCAGTAGTATTAGGGCAGGGGGGACCGGGGAGCTGTTTTTT. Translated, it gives CASSIRAGGTGELFF.

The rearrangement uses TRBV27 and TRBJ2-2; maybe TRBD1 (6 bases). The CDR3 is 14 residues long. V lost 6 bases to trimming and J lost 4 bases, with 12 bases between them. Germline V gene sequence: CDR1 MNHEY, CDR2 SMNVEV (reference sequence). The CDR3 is CASRQGPSTGELFF. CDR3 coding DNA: TGTGCCAGCAGACAGGGCCCCAGCACCGGGGAGCTGTTTTTT.

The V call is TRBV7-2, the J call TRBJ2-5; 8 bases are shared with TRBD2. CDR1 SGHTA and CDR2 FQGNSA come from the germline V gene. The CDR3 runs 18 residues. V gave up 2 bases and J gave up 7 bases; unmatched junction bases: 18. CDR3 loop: CASSLSPGLGAKRGTQYF. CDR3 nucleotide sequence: TGTGCCAGCAGCTTAAGCCCGGGACTAGGGGCCAAAAGGGGGACCCAGTACTTC.

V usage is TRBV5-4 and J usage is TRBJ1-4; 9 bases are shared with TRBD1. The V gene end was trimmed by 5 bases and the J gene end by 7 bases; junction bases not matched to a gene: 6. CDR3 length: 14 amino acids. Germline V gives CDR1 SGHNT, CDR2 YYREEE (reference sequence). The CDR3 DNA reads TGTGCCAGCAGAGGGGACAGGGATGGTGAAAAACTGTTTTTT. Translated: CASRGDRDGEKLFF.

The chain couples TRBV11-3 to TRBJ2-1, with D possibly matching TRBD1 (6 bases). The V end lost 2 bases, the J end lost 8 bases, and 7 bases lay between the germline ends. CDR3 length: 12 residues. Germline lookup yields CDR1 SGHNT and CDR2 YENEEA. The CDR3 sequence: CASSLTGYEQFF. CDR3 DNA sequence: TGTGCCAGCAGCTTAACAGGGTATGAGCAGTTCTTC.

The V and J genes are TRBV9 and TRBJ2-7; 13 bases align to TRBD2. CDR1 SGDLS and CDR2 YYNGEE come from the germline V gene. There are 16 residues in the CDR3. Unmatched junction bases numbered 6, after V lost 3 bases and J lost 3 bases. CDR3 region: CASSASGTSGIYEQYF. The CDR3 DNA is TGTGCCAGCAGCGCCAGTGGGACTAGCGGGATCTACGAGCAGTACTTC.

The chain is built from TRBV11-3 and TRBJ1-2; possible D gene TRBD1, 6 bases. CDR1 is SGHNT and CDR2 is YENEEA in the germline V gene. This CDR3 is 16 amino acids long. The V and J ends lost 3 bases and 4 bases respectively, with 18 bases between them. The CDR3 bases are TGTGCCAGCAGCTTGGAAACCAACCTGGGGGCCTATGGCTACACCTTC. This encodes CASSLETNLGAYGYTF.